This TCR beta chain came from a study of T-cell reconstitution after alpha-beta-depleted transplantation in children. The authors prepared the TCRbeta library with unique molecular identifiers. Each CDR3 protein gets one entry after TCRdb re-called the PCR reads with MiXCR. The table has roughly 500,000 distinct CDR3 sequences, around 13% seen once. Germline V lookup: CDR1 SEHNR, CDR2 FQNEAQ (reference sequence). This CDR3 spans 14 amino acids. Trimming removed 7 bases at V and 5 bases at J, with 17 bases between. The source of this sequence is a human donor who donated a stem cell graft to a child with combined immunodeficiency. The chain is built from TRBV7-9 and TRBJ1-1; D not certain. Specimen: PBMCs from the stem cell graft donor, collected from the stem cell graft. Here the CDR3 reads CASTLGRAGTEAFF. Here the CDR3 DNA reads TGTGCCAGCACCCTGGGAAGGGCGGGGACTGAAGCTTTCTTT.